Given below is one TCR beta chain in context. The antigen is not known. The data belong to a study of cytomegalovirus exposure and HLA in healthy donors. Background on the study: An early data release held 75 million to 100 million unique TCRs from HLA-typed donors. Study-wide findings and caveats: A prior analysis recorded that most TCR beta V segments were productive about 87% or about 30% of the time. Within the data, a cluster of highly shared sequence variants was likely a sequencing artifact.

V was pared by 4 bases and J by 3 bases, with 12 bases between. CDR1 is SGHRS and CDR2 is YFSETQ in the germline V gene. There are 14 residues in the CDR3. Vbeta (60) and Jbeta (13) primers were used in the PCR. Measured with immunoSEQ multiplex PCR; TCRdb has only the in-frame clones, and not every one. Among about 150,000 clones listed, roughly 80% were seen once. This sequence was found in a woman aged 45-65 years in good health and CMV-seropositive. What was sequenced was PBMCs. J is TRBJ2-3 and V is TRBV5-1; D call uncertain. CDR3 amino acids: CASSLDLATDTQYF. The CDR3 DNA sequence: TGCGCCAGCAGCCTTGATTTGGCAACAGATACGCAGTATTTT.